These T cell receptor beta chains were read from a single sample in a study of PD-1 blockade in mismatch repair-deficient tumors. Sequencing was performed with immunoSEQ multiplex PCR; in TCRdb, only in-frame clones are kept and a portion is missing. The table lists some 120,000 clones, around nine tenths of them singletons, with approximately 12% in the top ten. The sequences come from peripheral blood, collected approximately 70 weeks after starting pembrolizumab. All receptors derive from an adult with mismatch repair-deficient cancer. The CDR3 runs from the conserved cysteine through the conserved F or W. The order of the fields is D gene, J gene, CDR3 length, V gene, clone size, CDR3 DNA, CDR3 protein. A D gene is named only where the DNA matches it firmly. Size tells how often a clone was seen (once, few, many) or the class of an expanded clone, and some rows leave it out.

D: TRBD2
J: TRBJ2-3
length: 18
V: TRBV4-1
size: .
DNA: TGCGCCAGCAGCCAAGATGGCTCGGGAGGGCCAAGCACAGATACGCAGTATTTT
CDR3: CASSQDGSGGPSTDTQYF

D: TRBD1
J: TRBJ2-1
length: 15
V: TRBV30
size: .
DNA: TGTGCCTGGGCGGGACAGGGGAGCTCCTACAATGAGCAGTTCTTC
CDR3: CAWAGQGSSYNEQFF

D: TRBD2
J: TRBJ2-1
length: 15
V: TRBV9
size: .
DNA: TGTGCCAGCAGCGGGTTAGCGGGAGGGTCCAATGAGCAGTTCTTC
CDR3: CASSGLAGGSNEQFF

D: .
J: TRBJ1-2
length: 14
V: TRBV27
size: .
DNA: TGTGCCAGCAGGCCCATGGGGCCTTACTATGGCTACACCTTC
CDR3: CASRPMGPYYGYTF

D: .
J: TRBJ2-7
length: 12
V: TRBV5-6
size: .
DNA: TGTGCCAGCAGCTTAAAGCCGTACGAGCAGTACTTC
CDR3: CASSLKPYEQYF

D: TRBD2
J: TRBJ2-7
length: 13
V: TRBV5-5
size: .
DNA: TGTGCCAGCAGCCTGGGGAGGGTTTACGAGCAGTACTTC
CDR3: CASSLGRVYEQYF

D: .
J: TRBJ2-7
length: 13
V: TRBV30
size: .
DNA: TGTGCCTGGAGTGGGGTCTACCCTCACGAGCAGTACTTC
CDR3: CAWSGVYPHEQYF

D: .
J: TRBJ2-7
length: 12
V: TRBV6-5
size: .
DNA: TGTGCCAGCAGGGAAAACGGGTACGAGCAGTACTTC
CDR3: CASRENGYEQYF

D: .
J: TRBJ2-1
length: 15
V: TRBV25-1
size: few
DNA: TGTGCCAGCAGTGAATGGGGACGGAGTTACAATGAGCAGTTCTTC
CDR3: CASSEWGRSYNEQFF

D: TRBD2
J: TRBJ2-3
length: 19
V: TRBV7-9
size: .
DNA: TGTGCCAGCAGCTCTACCAGACCGGCTAGCGGGAGCCGCACAGATACGCAGTATTTT
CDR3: CASSSTRPASGSRTDTQYF

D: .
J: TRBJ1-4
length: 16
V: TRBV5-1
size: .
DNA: TGCGCCAGCAGCAAAAGATCAGGGTCTGGGAATGAAAAACTGTTTTTT
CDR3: CASSKRSGSGNEKLFF

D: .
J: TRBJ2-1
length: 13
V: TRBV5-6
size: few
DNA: TGTGCCAGCAGCTTCCCCAGATACAATGAGCAGTTCTTC
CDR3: CASSFPRYNEQFF

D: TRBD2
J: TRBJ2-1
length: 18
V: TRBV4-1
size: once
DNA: TGCGCCAGCAGCCGATCCCACCAGACTAGCGGTAAGAGCAATGAGCAGTTCTTC
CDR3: CASSRSHQTSGKSNEQFF

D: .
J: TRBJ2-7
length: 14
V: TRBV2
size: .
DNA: TGTGCCAGCGTTCCCCAGGGGATCAGGTACGAGCAGTACTTC
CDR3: CASVPQGIRYEQYF

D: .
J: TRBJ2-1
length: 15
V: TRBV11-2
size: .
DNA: TGTGCCAGCAGCTTGGGTCGGAGGTCGAGCAATGAGCAGTTCTTC
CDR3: CASSLGRRSSNEQFF

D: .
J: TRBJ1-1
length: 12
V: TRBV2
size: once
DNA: TGTGCCAGCACTACGCCCCCAACTGAAGCTTTCTTT
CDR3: CASTTPPTEAFF

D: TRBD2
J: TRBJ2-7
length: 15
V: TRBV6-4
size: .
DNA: TGTGCCAGCAGTGACGGACTAGCGGGGGCCTACGAGCAGTACTTC
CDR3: CASSDGLAGAYEQYF

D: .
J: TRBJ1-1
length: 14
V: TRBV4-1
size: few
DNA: TGCGCCAGCAGCCCAGACATGGTCGGGGAAAAAGCTTTCTTT
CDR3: CASSPDMVGEKAFF

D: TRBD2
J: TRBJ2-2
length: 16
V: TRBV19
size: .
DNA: TGTGCCAGTAGTAACCGGGAGGGCCTTGACACCGGGGAGCTGTTTTTT
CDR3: CASSNREGLDTGELFF

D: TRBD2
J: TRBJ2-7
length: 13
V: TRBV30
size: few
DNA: TGTGCCTGGAGCCAAGGACTAGCGAACGAGCAGTACTTC
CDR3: CAWSQGLANEQYF

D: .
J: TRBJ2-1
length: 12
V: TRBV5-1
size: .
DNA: TGCGCCAGCAGCTTGGCCGGGGATGAGCAGTTCTTC
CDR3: CASSLAGDEQFF

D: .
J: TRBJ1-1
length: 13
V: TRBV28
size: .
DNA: TGTGCCAGCAGTTTAACAGAGAACACTGAAGCTTTCTTT
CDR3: CASSLTENTEAFF

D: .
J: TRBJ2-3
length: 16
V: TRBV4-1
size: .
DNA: TGCGCCAGCAGCCAAGCAGGACTCGCTTACACAGATACGCAGTATTTT
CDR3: CASSQAGLAYTDTQYF

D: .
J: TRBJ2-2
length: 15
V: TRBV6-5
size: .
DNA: TGTGCCAGCAGTTCATCGACTGCGAACACCGGGGAGCTGTTTTTT
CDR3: CASSSSTANTGELFF

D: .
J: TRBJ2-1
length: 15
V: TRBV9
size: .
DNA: TGTGCCAGCAGCGTTTCTAGCGCCCTCTACAATGAGCAGTTCTTC
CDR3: CASSVSSALYNEQFF

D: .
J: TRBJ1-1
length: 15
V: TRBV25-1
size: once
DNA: TGTGCCAGCAGTGATGGGGGGCGCGGAATACCCGAAGCTTTCTTT
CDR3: CASSDGGRGIPEAFF

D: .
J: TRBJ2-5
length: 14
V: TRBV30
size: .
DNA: TGTGCCTGGGGTCCAGGCGTGTGGGAGGAGACCCAGTACTTC
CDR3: CAWGPGVWEETQYF

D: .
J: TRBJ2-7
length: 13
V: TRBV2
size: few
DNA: TGTGCCAGCAGTGAAACGGGGATGTTCAAGCAGTACTTC
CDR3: CASSETGMFKQYF

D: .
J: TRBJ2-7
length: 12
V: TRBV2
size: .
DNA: TGTGCCAGCGGGTCAGACTCCTACGAGCAGTACTTC
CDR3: CASGSDSYEQYF